This TCR beta chain was sequenced during a study of cytomegalovirus exposure and HLA in healthy donors (dated 2017 in TCRdb). Background for the entire study: According to an earlier analysis of around 600 of the donors, 200 million or so T cells yielded roughly 110 million unique TCR beta sequences and 276 Gb of sequence data. An early release that covered more than 550 HLA-typed donors contained about 300 gigabases of sequencing data and tens of millions of unique TCR sequences. The genetic ancestry cluster associated with self-reported Caucasian donors included 81% of the approximately 400 genotyped donors. The study aimed to test whether cataloging public T cell receptors could reveal signatures of past pathogen exposure. The study used immunosequencing to profile the T cell repertoires of about 670 subjects and linked those repertoires to cytomegalovirus serostatus. A separate validation cohort of roughly 110 different subjects was used in addition to the roughly 700-subject first cohort. To predict cytomegalovirus infection status, the study brought together high-throughput TCR immunosequencing, statistical association of individual TCRs with disease status, and machine learning. In a later analysis, previously published TCR beta repertoires from 550 to 700 donors were re-analyzed and high-resolution HLA genotyping was added so that TCR occurrence patterns could be studied. Rather than drawing on any new phenotypic data, the later analysis identified candidate immune exposures from TCR beta sequences and the way those sequences occurred across donors. In an earlier analysis of 500 to 650 of the donors, high-throughput TCR beta sequencing was used to judge whether each TCR beta V gene segment behaved as functional or pseudogenic. Donor age, sex, ethnicity and CMV serostatus were collected together with the repertoire data. Genome-wide SNP genotypes for about 60% of the 666 donors were used in a later genetic analysis, which treated that subset as a discovery cohort. All discovery cohort repertoires had been generated on a single sequencing platform. Class I and class II HLA loci were covered by the typing at four-digit resolution. Typing coverage differed by locus: A, B, C, DRB1 and DQB1 were typed in roughly 620-630 donors, DQA1 in approximately 520, DPA1 in roughly 590, and DPB1 in 400 to 480. A handful of DR-DQ haplotypes were handled as single units for association and clustering because linkage in the cohort was strong. Among about 400 genotyped donors of the cohort, an average of around 220,000 unique TCR beta nucleotide sequences was sequenced per donor, of which roughly 17% were non-productive.

Regarding this clone: Its antigen remains unidentified. Per-base quality was not reported, and no clone a single base away is much larger than it.

The V end loses 4 bases and the J end loses 3 bases, and a stretch of 13 bases separates them. The cysteine opens and the phenylalanine closes a CDR3 of 15 amino acids. This entry keeps only the CDR3 DNA: 45 bases, framed from base 1. For CDR1 and CDR2, the germline V gene lists MGHRA and YSYEKL. Library preparation used the immunoSEQ multiplex PCR assay. The multiplex PCR relied on a mix of 60 forward primers for TCR Vbeta segments and 13 reverse primers for TCR Jbeta segments. The CDR3 region of rearranged TCR beta genes was amplified from genomic DNA by a multiplex PCR assay. The amplified TCR beta libraries were sequenced on the Illumina HiSeq System as 87-base-pair reads. In the authors' own workflow: Across the 500 to 850 repertoires, a later analysis counted tens of millions of unique TCR beta chains, some 11 million of which were shared by at least two donors. A nearest-neighbor algorithm error-corrected the raw reads and collapsed the reads into unique sequences, merging closely related sequences to remove PCR and sequencing errors. To assign V, D and J gene segments, CDR3 sequences were aligned to IMGT reference sequences. For a sequence to be retained, a match of at least six nucleotides to both a V gene segment and a J gene segment was required. Rearrangements were classified as productive when the CDR3 lacked stop codons and remained in frame with V and J, and all other rearrangements were classified as non-productive. Following IMGT convention, CDR3 was defined as the stretch from the second conserved V-encoded cysteine up to the conserved J-encoded phenylalanine. In an earlier analysis of around 540 of the donors, sequences lacking an unambiguous match to a single V gene segment were excluded. An earlier analysis of about 600 of the donors called V segments functional above 56.7% productive rearrangements and segregating when the between-donor standard deviation exceeded 5%. A statistical classification framework was developed to diagnose cytomegalovirus status using the catalog of TCR beta chain sequences. In a later analysis, TCR nucleotide sequences were compared against IMGT/GENE-DB human TR gene sequences so that V and J genes could be assigned. The TCRdist pipeline was used in a later analysis to assign CDR3 sequences and most-parsimonious VDJ recombination scenarios. In a later analysis, each TCR beta chain was defined by its CDR3 amino acid sequence together with its V-gene family, and reads lacking a unique V-gene family were excluded. To address suspected cross-contamination and a sequencing artifact, a later analysis removed 550 to 750 highly shared, low-generation-probability nucleotide sequences. In a later analysis, a clonal expansion index for each public chain was calculated from normalized within-repertoire ranks of inferred template counts. A later analysis computed generation probabilities with a VDJ recombination model fitted to out-of-frame rearrangements, and checked the results against IGoR. A later analysis scored TCR-TCR, TCR-HLA and TCR-CMV co-occurrence with hypergeometric tests, applying a repertoire-size bias correction to TCR pairs. In a later analysis, false discovery rates were estimated by permuting HLA or CMV assignments 20 times. A later analysis grouped co-occurring TCRs with DBSCAN, adding TCRdist sequence similarity when clustering within HLA-allele-positive subsets. For co-occurrence clustering, repertoires with fewer than 30,000 or more than 120,000 public chains were excluded, along with a handful of repertoires with anomalous nucleotide sharing. TCRdb provides this immuneACCESS table in a form limited to in-frame rearrangements. Some clones are lacking; in checked studies, under half of them reflect an unresolved V gene, and why the rest are absent is not known. Clonal size and the V and J genes are those of that table, whereas D and trimming came from the DNA. This sample comprises 180,000 or so clones, approximately 73% of them detected only once. Over 2% of the sample goes to the ten largest clones.

The paper's findings and limits, for the study overall: Because counts were too low, seventeen rarely observed V segments, including chromosome 9 orphons, were left out of the earlier analysis of some 600 of the donors. According to a later analysis, TCR association rates differed among HLA loci, with DRB1 alleles showing the most associated TCRs and HLA-C alleles showing the fewest. Immune exposure information for the cohort was limited to CMV serostatus. Broadly in line with IMGT annotations, most TCR beta V segments showed up in productive rearrangements about 87% or about 30% of the time in an earlier analysis of under 700 of the donors. The classifier was reported to diagnose cytomegalovirus status with high specificity and sensitivity in both the original and validation cohorts. A later genetic analysis reported fewer N-insertions in productive TCRs among donors in an Asian-associated ancestry cluster than the 666-donor mean. Some IMGT-functional V segments, including TRBV6-2 and TRBV6-3, could not be distinguished by the 87-base-pair reads and were therefore excluded. A group of highly shared sequence variants was considered likely to be a technical artifact of the sequencing pipeline. The study gave a list of around 170 TCR beta chains associated with cytomegalovirus. This cohort had only TCR beta chains sequenced, and the lack of alpha or paired-chain data limited which features could be detected. A later analysis associated 16,951 TCR beta sequences with specific HLA alleles at a false discovery rate of 0.05. In vitro tests confirmed that three of the cytomegalovirus-associated TCR beta chains recognize cytomegalovirus antigens. In a later genetic analysis, a missense DCLRE1C variant was associated with V-gene and J-gene trimming of TCR beta chains, and the association was replicated in an independent cohort. The authors suggested that the approach could potentially be extended to other disease states and immunological phenotypes. In a later analysis, HLA-associated TCR beta chains were found to be more clonally expanded and to have lower generation probabilities than equally common non-associated chains. A further reported finding was that TCR beta sequences accurately predicted the HLA-A and HLA-B alleles for most subjects in the first cohort. According to a later analysis, most CMV-associated TCR beta chains appeared to be HLA-restricted, and the HLA associations seemed to be driven largely by CMV exposure. Linkage disequilibrium might explain the correlated functional status among segregating V segments, but an unknown experimental factor could not be excluded. Sequencing depth was assumed to be roughly uniform across donors in the presence/absence analyses, though that assumption may not hold. Most TCR sequences were seen in very few donors, while some public TCRs were found in many individuals. A later analysis reported that several top co-occurrence clusters appeared linked to parvovirus B19, influenza, CMV and Epstein-Barr virus. When HLA alleles, especially DR and DQ, strongly co-occurred, attributing TCR associations to individual alleles was difficult. Because some donors lacked HLA typing at each locus, the association tests relied only on the typed subset.

The cohort comprised several hundred healthy bone marrow donors. At the time of sampling, all cohort members were nominally healthy, though unrecorded immune exposures were likely present. The donor was CMV seropositive and belonged to the group of a few hundred seropositive cohort members. A peripheral blood sample was collected from each donor, and TCR beta sequencing was performed on peripheral blood mononuclear cells. Genomic DNA extraction from the blood cell samples was performed with the Qiagen DNeasy Blood Extraction Kit. The rearrangement joined TRBV4-1 to TRBJ1-5; too little of a D gene remains to name it. This receptor was taken from a woman between 25 and 40 years old in good health and CMV-seropositive. Sequenced: PBMCs. The nucleotide sequence reads TGCGCCAGCAGCCCCCGTGGAGCCTTCAATCAGCCCCAGCATTTT. It translates to CASSPRGAFNQPQHF.